What follows are 10 T cell receptor beta chains derived from one specimen sequenced in a study of CD8 T cells in ankylosing spondylitis. TCRdb reprocessed the 5' RACE reads with MiXCR, giving one entry per CDR3 protein. Counted here are 200,000 to 250,000 distinct CDR3 sequences, around 11% occurring once; the ten biggest clones make up around 7%. The specimen sequenced was blood, either unsorted or a sorted T cell fraction (not recorded which). The receptors derive from a male donor with ankylosing spondylitis or in good health (not recorded which).

This clonotype was seen a few times. This chain uses TRBV4-1 with TRBJ1-2, with D tentatively TRBD1 (6 bases). Per the germline V gene, CDR1 is MGHRA and CDR2 is YSYEKL. V was clipped by 1 base and J by 6 bases, with 9 bases between them. The CDR3 contains 13 residues. The CDR3 sequence is CASSQGGPHGYTF. CDR3 coding DNA: TGCGCCAGCAGCCAAGGGGGGCCACATGGCTACACCTTC.

This clonotype was detected many times. The rearrangement links TRBV20-1 to TRBJ2-1; 7 bases are a match to TRBD1. Germline CDR1 reads DFQATT; CDR2 reads SNEGSKA (reference sequence). CDR3 length equals 13 residues. J gave up 8 bases and V 5 bases, and 9 bases lay outside the gene matches. CDR3 sequence (DNA): TGCAGTGCTGTGGGGGACAGTCAGGATGAGCAGTTCTTC. Translating it yields CSAVGDSQDEQFF.

V is TRBV7-3 and J is TRBJ2-3; the match to TRBD1 covers 9 bases. CDR1 SGHTA and CDR2 FQGTGA come from the germline V gene. This CDR3 has 14 residues. V shed 4 bases and J 9 bases; nucleotides not matched to a gene: 8. The CDR3 protein is CASSSGQGGSTQYF. The DNA for the CDR3 is TGTGCCAGCAGCTCGGGACAGGGTGGCTCCACGCAGTATTTT.

This clonotype appeared many times. One end of the junction varies from germline; a read error may be responsible. The chain employs TRBV12-3 or TRBV12-4 and TRBJ2-1; 16 bases align to TRBD2. The CDR3 runs 13 residues. Written as DNA, the CDR3 is TGTGCCAGCAGCAAGGGACTAGCGGGGGGGCCAATCTTC. This gives the protein CASSKGLAGGPIF.

Many counts were recorded for this clonotype. The chain employs TRBV5-1 and TRBJ2-5; D call uncertain. Germline V gene data show CDR1 as SGHRS and CDR2 as YFSETQ. The CDR3 sequence is 15 residues long. The V end was cut by 2 bases, the J end by 2 bases, with 13 bases between. CDR3 sequence: CASSFYSNAQETQYF. In DNA form, the CDR3 reads TGCGCCAGCAGCTTCTATTCCAACGCGCAAGAGACCCAGTACTTC.

This clonotype was observed many times. The chain employs TRBV5-1 and TRBJ1-1; no clear D. The germline V gene has CDR1 SGHRS and CDR2 YFSETQ. This CDR3 region has 14 residues. The ends were cut back, 1 base at V and 1 base at J, with 8 bases in the middle. CDR3 sequence reads: CASSLSSQNTEAFF. In DNA, the CDR3 is TGCGCCAGCAGCTTGTCTAGCCAGAACACTGAAGCTTTCTTT. Looking up the rest from reference TRBV5-1 and TRBJ1-1 gives the full variable domain: KAGVTQTPRYLIKTRGQQVTLSCSPISGHRSVSWYQQTPGQGLQFLFEYFSETQRNKGNFPGRFSGRQFSNSRSEMNVSTLELGDSALYLCASSLSSQNTEAFFGQGTRLTVV.

In this sample, this clonotype turned up many times. The CDR3 region has the DNA TGTGCCAGCAGCTTAGACCCGGGGCTGCGTCAGCCCCAGCATTTT. The encoded protein is CASSLDPGLRQPQHF. This chain uses TRBV7-8 with TRBJ1-5; perhaps TRBD1 as D (5 bases). Germline lookup yields CDR1 SGHVS and CDR2 FQNEAQ. The CDR3 spans 15 residues. V lost 1 base, J lost 6 bases, and 13 bases lay in between.

About this clonotype: A much bigger clone sits one base away, suggesting this may be a read error. The gene calls are TRBV5-1 and TRBJ1-6; D possibly corresponds to TRBD1 (5 bases). The CDR3 extends over 14 amino acids. Germline V gives CDR1 SGHRS, CDR2 YFSETQ. CDR3 DNA: TGCGCCAACAGCGCCTCAGGGATAGCCTCACCCCTCCACTTT. It is translated as CANSASGIASPLHF. Full variable domain (missing parts from reference TRBV5-1 and TRBJ1-6): KAGVTQTPRYLIKTRGQQVTLSCSPISGHRSVSWYQQTPGQGLQFLFEYFSETQRNKGNFPGRFSGRQFSNSRSEMNVSTLELGDSALYLCANSASGIASPLHFGNGTRLTVT.

This clonotype has ten or more counts. The chain links TRBV29-1 to TRBJ2-1; D uncertain. CDR1 and CDR2 from the germline V gene are SQVTM and ANQGSEA. V shed 6 bases and J shed 6 bases, with 36 bases lying between them. The CDR3 is made up of 20 amino acids. The CDR3 spells CSVEPPDGTARSPPGNEQFF. The DNA of the CDR3 is TGCAGCGTGGAACCGCCAGACGGTACCGCAAGATCCCCTCCTGGCAATGAGCAGTTCTTC.

Many counts were recorded for this clonotype. The chain combines TRBV6-5 with TRBJ2-2, with D uncertain. The germline CDR1 and CDR2 sequences are MNHEY and SVGAGI. The CDR3 length is 13 residues. V was cut by 4 bases and J by 5 bases, with 8 bases left in between. The CDR3 spells CASSLAETGELFF. CDR3 nucleotides: TGTGCCAGCAGTTTGGCCGAGACCGGGGAGCTGTTTTTT.